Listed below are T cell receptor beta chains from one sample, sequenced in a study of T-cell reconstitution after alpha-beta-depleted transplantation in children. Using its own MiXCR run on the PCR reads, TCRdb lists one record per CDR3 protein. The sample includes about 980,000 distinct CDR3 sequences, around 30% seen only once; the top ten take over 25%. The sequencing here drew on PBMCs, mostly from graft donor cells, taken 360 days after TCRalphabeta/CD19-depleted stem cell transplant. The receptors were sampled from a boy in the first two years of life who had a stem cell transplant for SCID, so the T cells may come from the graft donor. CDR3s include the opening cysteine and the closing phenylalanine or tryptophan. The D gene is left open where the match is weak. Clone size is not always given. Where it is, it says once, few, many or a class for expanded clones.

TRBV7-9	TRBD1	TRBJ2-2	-	TGTGCCAGCACCAAGACAGGGGGCCACTTGGAGCTGTTTTTT	CASTKTGGHLELFF
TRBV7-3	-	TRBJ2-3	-	TGTGCCAGCAGCTTGGGGCAGGCAATTCATACGCAGTATTTT	CASSLGQAIHTQYF
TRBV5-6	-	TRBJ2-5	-	TGTGCCAGCAGCTTAACACCAGTCTACCAAGAGACCCAGTACTTC	CASSLTPVYQETQYF
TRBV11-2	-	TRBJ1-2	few	TGTGCCAGCAGCGCTGACAGGAGCGGCTACACCTTC	CASSADRSGYTF
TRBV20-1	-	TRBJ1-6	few	TGCAGTGCCAGGGAGCCGGGAAAACCTTATAATTCACCCCTCCACTTT	CSAREPGKPYNSPLHF
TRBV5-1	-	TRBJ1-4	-	TGCGCCAGCAGATACGGGACGGGAACTAATGAAAAACTGTTTTTT	CASRYGTGTNEKLFF
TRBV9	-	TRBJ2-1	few	TGTGCCAGCAGCGTATTGGTGGGGGGCCACCCGAGGTCCTACAATGAGCAGTTCTTC	CASSVLVGGHPRSYNEQFF
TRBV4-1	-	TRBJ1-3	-	TGCGCCAGCAGCCAAGTCTCAGGGAGCTCTGGAAACACCATATATTTT	CASSQVSGSSGNTIYF
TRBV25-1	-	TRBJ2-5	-	TGTGCCAGCAGTGCGAGGGGAGCAGTGGAGACCCAGTACTTC	CASSARGAVETQYF
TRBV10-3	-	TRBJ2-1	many	TGTGCCATCAGTGAGCAGGGCAATGAGCAGTTCTTC	CAISEQGNEQFF
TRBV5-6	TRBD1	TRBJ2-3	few	TGTGCCAGCAGCCGGGCCCAGGGGGCTCCGACAGATACGCAGTATTTT	CASSRAQGAPTDTQYF
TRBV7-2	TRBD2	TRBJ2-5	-	TGTGCCAGCAGCTTAGGGGGCCCGGGGGGGGAAGAGACCCAGTACTTC	CASSLGGPGGEETQYF
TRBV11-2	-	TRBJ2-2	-	TGTGCCAGCAGCTTCCGGGGAGTGGGAGCCGGGGAGCTGTTTTTT	CASSFRGVGAGELFF
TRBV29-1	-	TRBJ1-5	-	TGCAGCGTTAAAGGGGTGGATCAGCCCCAGCATTTT	CSVKGVDQPQHF
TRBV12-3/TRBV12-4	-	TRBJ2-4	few	TGTGCCAGCAGTGCCCGGGACCTGGAGGCCAAAAACATTCAGTACTTC	CASSARDLEAKNIQYF
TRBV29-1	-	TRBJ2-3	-	TGCAGCGTTGGGCTGTTACGGGATACGCAGTATTTT	CSVGLLRDTQYF
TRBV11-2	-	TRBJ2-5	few	TGTGCCAGCAGTGCGGTTGGGGCCCAAGAGACCCAGTACTTC	CASSAVGAQETQYF
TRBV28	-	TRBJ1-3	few	TGTGCCAGCAGTACCGGGGACTTCTCTGGAAACACCATATATTTT	CASSTGDFSGNTIYF
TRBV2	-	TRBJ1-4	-	TGTGCCAGCAGGCGGACATTAAAATTTTTT	CASRRTLKFF
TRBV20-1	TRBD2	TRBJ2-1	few	TGCAGTGCTAGGGTCGTAGGGACTAGCGTCTGGGAGCAGTTCTTC	CSARVVGTSVWEQFF
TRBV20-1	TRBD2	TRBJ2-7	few	TGCAGTGCTAGTCATACCGGGGTAGCGGGGTCCTACGAGCAGTACTTC	CSASHTGVAGSYEQYF
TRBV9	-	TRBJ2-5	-	TGTGCCAGCAGCGTGGGGTCCCGGTCCCAGCAAGAGACCCAGTACTTC	CASSVGSRSQQETQYF
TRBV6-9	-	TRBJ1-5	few	TGTGCCAGCAGTTATTCGGCAGCAAGCAATCAGCCCCAGCATTTT	CASSYSAASNQPQHF
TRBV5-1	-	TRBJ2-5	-	TGCGCCAGCAGCTTGATGCTACCCCCGGGGGAGACCCAGTACTTC	CASSLMLPPGETQYF
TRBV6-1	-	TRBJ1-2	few	TGTGCCAGCAGTGGATACCGACAGGAGGGGAATGGCTACACCTTC	CASSGYRQEGNGYTF
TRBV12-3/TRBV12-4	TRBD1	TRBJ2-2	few	TGTGCCAGCAGACTGGACAGGCTGTGGGGCACCGGGGAGCTGTTTTTT	CASRLDRLWGTGELFF
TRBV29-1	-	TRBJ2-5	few	TGCAGCGTTTCCAGGGAATTATCCGAGACCCAGTACTTC	CSVSRELSETQYF
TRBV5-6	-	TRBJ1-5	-	TGTGCCAGCAGCTCCGGGACTCTCAATCAGCCCCAGCATTTT	CASSSGTLNQPQHF
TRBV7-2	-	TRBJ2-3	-	TGTGCCAGCAGCACCGGGCTCACAGATACGCAGTATTTT	CASSTGLTDTQYF
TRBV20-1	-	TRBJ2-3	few	TGCAGTACTAGAGGGGTGAGCACAGATACGCAGTATTTT	CSTRGVSTDTQYF
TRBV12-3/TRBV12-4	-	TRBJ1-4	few	TGTGCCAGCAGCCACGGCGGGATGCCAAATGAAAAACTGTTTTTT	CASSHGGMPNEKLFF
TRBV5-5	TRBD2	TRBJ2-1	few	TGTGCCAGCGGAGCGGCCCCGGGACTAGCGAAGAACAATGAGCAGTTCTTC	CASGAAPGLAKNNEQFF
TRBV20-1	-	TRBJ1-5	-	TGCAGTGCAGTGACCCGACAACCCAATCAGCCCCAGCATTTT	CSAVTRQPNQPQHF
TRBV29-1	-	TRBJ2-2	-	TGCAGCGTTGGGGACGCGGGGAACACCGGGGAGCTGTTTTTT	CSVGDAGNTGELFF
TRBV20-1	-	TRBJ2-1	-	TGCTGTGCTAAGCTCCCGGGCAACTACAATGAGCAGTTCTTC	CCAKLPGNYNEQFF